This entry concerns a single T cell receptor beta chain. This clone was counted a few times. It lacks a known antigen. It has no much larger one-base neighbor in the sample; base qualities were not kept. From the germline V gene, CDR1 is SGHAT and CDR2 is FQNNGV. Inclusive of the bounding cysteine and phenylalanine, the CDR3 is 14 residues long. Of the read, only the CDR3 DNA is kept; its 42 bases are in frame from base 1. The junction carries 14 bases between V and J, which are trimmed by 5 bases and 6 bases respectively. Whole blood was collected in K2EDTA tubes by collaborating institutions according to the institutions' own protocols. For TCRbeta analysis, collaborators shipped samples in one of three forms: frozen whole blood, isolated PBMCs, or DNA extracted from either of those sample types. TCRbeta CDR3 regions were amplified from genomic DNA by means of the immunoSEQ Assay, a bias-controlled multiplex PCR. Under the source paper's analysis protocol: Within the assay, amplification of reference gene primers was used to estimate how many nucleated cells each sample contained. To quantify the absolute abundance of each unique TCRbeta CDR3 rearrangement, sequence reads were collapsed and filtered. For each sample, productive Simpson clonality was calculated by taking the square root of Simpson's diversity index across productive rearrangements. TCRdb provides this immuneACCESS table in a form limited to in-frame rearrangements. Some clones are lacking; in checked studies, under half of them reflect an unresolved V gene, and why the rest are absent is not known. V and J calls and clone size follow that table, whereas D and trimming were derived from the DNA. The sample has some 100,000 clones on record, roughly 80% of them singletons. The top ten clonotypes cover more than 4% of the sample.

This entry is derived from a study of blood T cell repertoires in COVID-19 (dated by TCRdb to 2018 to 2021). Looking at the study overall: Samples from collaborators originated in the United States, Italy and Spain and spanned both the acute and convalescent phases of COVID-19. The repertoires were released in a freely available public database meant as a resource for research on the immune response to SARS-CoV-2. A de-identified subject ID, COVID-19 status, age in years and sex were almost always included in the sample metadata. Where available, HLA class I and class II types were taken from metadata supplied by the sample provider and were not determined by assay-based typing. Subjects who had been exposed to COVID-19, were actively infected with it, or had recovered from it provided the deeply sampled blood TCRbeta repertoires that made up the dataset. The material from the prospective study consisted of cDNA or gDNA derived from T cells, B-cell-depleted T cells, or PBMCs. Samples were obtained from the ongoing ImmuneRACE study (first 160 participants) and from 1,254 subjects provided by 6 global collaborators. The research as a whole found: How much clinical and demographic metadata was included differed by source and by participant, and the metadata was provided uncurated.

The sequencing sample was made of peripheral blood. The clonotype originates from a human donor in a cohort sampled during active or convalescent COVID-19. The rearranged chain carries TRBV11-2 and TRBJ2-1; perhaps TRBD2 is the D gene, with 7 bases matching. Read as DNA, the sequence is TGTGCCAGCAGCCGCTCGGGGGGCCGCAATGAGCAGTTCTTC. Its protein is CASSRSGGRNEQFF.